Listed here is a single T cell receptor (beta chain). CDR1 and CDR2 (germline): LNHNV, YYDKDF (reference sequence). The trim removed 4 bases at V and 1 base at J, leaving 4 bases unmatched. The CDR3 contains 15 residues. Clones were sequenced by immunoSEQ multiplex PCR, and TCRdb holds only the in-frame ones, with some missing. The data hold over 55,000 clones, with around 84% observed a single time. This entry is derived from a study of OX40 agonist ivuxolimab in advanced cancers. The V and J genes are TRBV15 and TRBJ1-5; TRBD1 aligns across 7 bases. The sequence was collected from an adult with an advanced solid tumor such as melanoma, head and neck, liver or kidney cancer. The sequencing used CD4+ or CD8+ T cells sorted from blood, collected in a trial of the OX40 agonist ivuxolimab. CDR3 DNA sequence: TGTGCCACCAGCACGACGACAGGGAGCAATCAGCCCCAGCATTTT. This translates into CATSTTTGSNQPQHF.